This T cell receptor beta chain was observed in a study of OX40 agonist ivuxolimab in advanced cancers. Using immunoSEQ multiplex PCR, the repertoire was profiled, and TCRdb retains in-frame clones only, with some absent. The repertoire holds about 70,000 clones, with about 81% as singletons. This CDR3 is 15 amino acids long. Germline CDR1 reads MNHNY; CDR2 reads SVGAGI (reference sequence). V lost 0 bases and J lost 7, with 10 bases in between. This clonotype was obtained from an adult with an advanced solid tumor such as melanoma, head and neck, liver or kidney cancer. The chain has TRBV6-6 and TRBJ1-6, with a tentative D call TRBD1 (5 bases). Sequencing used CD4+ or CD8+ T cells sorted from blood, obtained in a trial of the OX40 agonist ivuxolimab. The CDR3 spells CASSYSPGENSPLHF. The CDR3 DNA reads as TGTGCCAGCAGTTACTCCCCGGGGGAAAATTCACCCCTCCACTTT.